The 23 T cell receptor beta chains in this list originate from one sample, sequenced in a study of blood T cell repertoires in COVID-19. TCRdb's table, derived via immunoSEQ multiplex PCR, lists solely in-frame clones and lacks some. The data contain a few hundred thousand clones, around 82% of them seen just once; the ten biggest clones take up approximately 15%. What was sequenced was peripheral blood. Receptor source: a person aged 65 to 79 with COVID-19, enrolled during active disease.

The chain couples TRBV30 to TRBJ1-2, with D possibly TRBD1 on 6 matching bases. The germline gives CDR1 GTSNPN, CDR2 SVGIG (reference sequence). The CDR3 totals 14 residues. V dropped 2 bases and J dropped 7 bases, with 17 bases sitting between them. In DNA form, the CDR3 reads TGTGCCTGGAGTCAAACAGGGTTAAGGGGTGGCTACACCTTC. It codes for CAWSQTGLRGGYTF.

This chain links TRBV27 with TRBJ1-5, with D perhaps matching TRBD1 (6 bases). The CDR3 length is 14 residues. CDR1 is MNHEY and CDR2 is SMNVEV in the germline V gene (reference sequence). With 4 bases removed from V and 0 bases from J, the gap between germline ends came to 7 bases. The CDR3 region is CASSSGDSNQPQHF. The CDR3 bases are TGTGCCAGCAGTTCAGGGGATAGCAATCAGCCCCAGCATTTT.

The table lists this clone with a few counts. The identical CDR3 is also encoded by other nucleotide sequences in the sample. V and J are TRBV6-5 and TRBJ2-7; 7 bases are shared with TRBD1. Germline loops: CDR1 MNHEY, CDR2 SVGAGI. Losses at the gene ends were 5 bases for V and 4 bases for J; bases not matched to a gene: 2. The CDR3 extends over 12 amino acids. The CDR3, as DNA: TGTGCCAGCAGTAACAGGGGTTACGAGCAGTACTTC. Encoded protein: CASSNRGYEQYF.

This clone was detected a few times. The CDR3 here is CASSSWKLELFREPQHF. CDR3 DNA: TGTGCCAGTAGTTCATGGAAATTGGAGCTGTTTAGAGAGCCCCAGCATTTT. The V and J genes are TRBV19 and TRBJ1-5, with D unresolved. V dropped 5 bases and J dropped 8 bases, with 25 bases sitting between them. The CDR3 totals 17 residues. Germline V gene sequence: CDR1 LNHDA, CDR2 SQIVND (reference sequence).

This chain joins TRBV19 and TRBJ1-6, with 8 bases aligning to TRBD1. This CDR3 region has 15 residues. CDR1 is LNHDA and CDR2 is SQIVND in the germline V gene (reference sequence). The ends lost 4 bases at V and 7 bases at J; junction bases unmatched: 6. The CDR3 nucleotides are TGTGCCAGTAGTAGGACAGGGACGAAAAATTCACCCCTCCACTTT. It is translated as CASSRTGTKNSPLHF. Variable domain in full (rest from reference TRBV19 and TRBJ1-6): DGGITQSPKYLFRKEGQNVTLSCEQNLNHDAMYWYRQDPGQGLRLIYYSQIVNDFQKGDIAEGYSVSREKKESFPLTVTSAQKNPTAFYLCASSRTGTKNSPLHFGNGTRLTVT.

The rearrangement links TRBV13 to TRBJ1-1, with 8 bases fitting TRBD1. The V gene end was trimmed by 2 bases and the J gene end by 11 bases; junction bases not matched to a gene: 10. In germline, CDR1 is PRHDT, CDR2 FYEKMQ (reference sequence). This CDR3 region has 14 residues. As DNA, the CDR3 is TGTGCCAGCAGCTTAAGGGAGACAGGGGCCCACGCTTTCTTT. This translates into CASSLRETGAHAFF.

This clone was seen once. V and J are TRBV11-2 and TRBJ2-1; tentatively, D is TRBD2 (5 bases). Germline V gene data show CDR1 as SGHAT and CDR2 as FQNNGV. Trimming cost V 8 bases and J 9 bases, with 17 bases left between them. This CDR3 is built from 13 residues. The CDR3 loop reads CASGVLRVGEQFF. The CDR3 region has the DNA TGTGCCAGCGGAGTTCTGAGGGTGGGTGAGCAGTTCTTC. The entire variable domain, with the rest obtained from reference TRBV11-2 and TRBJ2-1, is as follows: EAGVAQSPRYKIIEKRQSVAFWCNPISGHATLYWYQQILGQGPKLLIQFQNNGVVDDSQLPKDRFSAERLKGVDSTLKIQPAKLEDSAVYLCASGVLRVGEQFFGPGTRLTVL.

The rearrangement links TRBV7-9 to TRBJ2-3; 8 bases match TRBD2. CDR3 length: 17 amino acids. The V gene end was trimmed by 4 bases and the J gene end by 5 bases; junction bases not matched to a gene: 14. The germline gives CDR1 SEHNR, CDR2 FQNEAQ (reference sequence). Here the CDR3 reads CASSSAISGASGDTQYF. Written as DNA, the CDR3 is TGTGCCAGCAGCTCGGCCATTAGCGGGGCCTCGGGAGATACGCAGTATTTT.

J is TRBJ2-5 and V is TRBV30; 13 positions agree with TRBD2. Unmatched junction bases numbered 15, after V lost 2 bases and J lost 0 bases. CDR3 length: 20 amino acids. From germline, CDR1 is GTSNPN and CDR2 SVGIG (reference sequence). DNA of the CDR3: TGTGCCTGGAGTAGGATCAGTGGGACTAGCGGGGCCTTGTACCAAGAGACCCAGTACTTC. Amino acid sequence: CAWSRISGTSGALYQETQYF.

The genes are TRBV30 and TRBJ2-5; TRBD2 matches 9 bases. Germline CDR1 reads GTSNPN; CDR2 reads SVGIG (reference sequence). J was trimmed by 3 bases and V by 3 bases; bases with no gene match: 8. This CDR3 is built from 15 residues. The CDR3 DNA reads as TGTGCCTGGAGCGCCGGGACTAGCATAAAAGAGACCCAGTACTTC. It specifies CAWSAGTSIKETQYF.

The rearrangement joins TRBV6-5 to TRBJ2-1; D is unclear. CDR1 MNHEY and CDR2 SVGAGI come from the germline V gene. This CDR3 comprises 15 residues. The germline V and J ends were trimmed by 7 bases and 0 bases, with 13 bases remaining between them. As DNA, the CDR3 is TGTGCCAGCATCGGGTACGTCTCCTCCTACAATGAGCAGTTCTTC. It yields the protein CASIGYVSSYNEQFF.

J is TRBJ1-1 and V is TRBV28; 7 nucleotides line up with TRBD1. This CDR3 comprises 16 residues. The V gene end was trimmed by 2 bases and the J gene end by 0 bases; junction bases not matched to a gene: 6. Per germline, CDR1 MDHEN and CDR2 SYDVKM. The CDR3, as DNA: TGTGCCAGCAGTTTAATGGCGGGACAGATGAACACTGAAGCTTTCTTT. Translating it yields CASSLMAGQMNTEAFF.

This chain uses TRBV5-5 with TRBJ2-2, with D perhaps matching TRBD1 (5 bases). Germline V gene lookup returns CDR1 SGHKS and CDR2 YYEKEE (reference sequence). V lost 4 bases and J lost 6, with 13 bases in between. The CDR3 is made up of 14 amino acids. For the CDR3, the DNA is TGTGCCAGCAGCAGGGGCTTTGAGGCCGGGGAGCTGTTTTTT. Protein product: CASSRGFEAGELFF.

This clone was counted a single time. The chain joins TRBV7-9 to TRBJ2-3, with D perhaps matching TRBD2 (6 bases). The CDR3 consists of 15 residues. Trimming took 2 bases from V and 3 from J, leaving 12 bases between them. Germline values: CDR1 SEHNR, CDR2 FQNEAQ (reference sequence). CDR3 in amino acids: CASSLTGTSTDTQYF. The CDR3 DNA is TGTGCCAGCAGCTTAACCGGGACTTCGACAGATACGCAGTATTTT.

The J gene is TRBJ2-7, the V gene TRBV28; D gene unclear. CDR1 and CDR2 (germline): MDHEN, SYDVKM. The ends were cut back, 2 bases at V and 3 bases at J, with 5 bases in the middle. This CDR3 region has 12 residues. As DNA, the CDR3 is TGTGCCAGCAGTTTAGACATCTACGAGCAGTACTTC. It codes for CASSLDIYEQYF. Drawing the rest from reference TRBV28 and TRBJ2-7, the complete variable domain is DVKVTQSSRYLVKRTGEKVFLECVQDMDHENMFWYRQDPGLGLRLIYFSYDVKMKEKGDIPEGYSVSREKKERFSLILESASTNQTSMYLCASSLDIYEQYFGPGTRLTVT.

This clone was detected a few times. The V and J genes are TRBV27 and TRBJ1-5; TRBD1 might be the D (5 bases). The germline V gene has CDR1 MNHEY and CDR2 SMNVEV (reference sequence). The CDR3 runs to 15 residues. V was trimmed by 1 base and J by 3 bases, leaving 10 bases between them. The CDR3: CASSLFAGLNQPQHF. DNA of the CDR3: TGTGCCAGCAGTTTATTTGCAGGGCTCAATCAGCCCCAGCATTTT.

The chain recombines TRBV7-3 with TRBJ2-3; D is possibly TRBD2 (5 bases). Germline loops: CDR1 SGHTA, CDR2 FQGTGA. CDR3 length: 16 residues. The germline V and J ends were trimmed by 2 bases and 2 bases, with 14 bases remaining between them. The CDR3, as DNA: TGTGCCAGCAGCTTAGGTTCGTGGACTTCCACAGATACGCAGTATTTT. Amino acid sequence: CASSLGSWTSTDTQYF.

The V and J genes are TRBV5-5 and TRBJ2-3; D call uncertain. The V end lost 0 bases, the J end lost 2 bases, and 7 bases lay between the germline ends. The CDR3 consists of 14 residues. Looked up from germline, CDR1 is SGHKS and CDR2 is YYEKEE (reference sequence). CDR3 in amino acids: CASSLVLLTDTQYF. CDR3 DNA sequence: TGTGCCAGCAGCTTGGTTCTCCTCACAGATACGCAGTATTTT.

This chain connects TRBV9 to TRBJ2-5, with D hard to call. Germline V gene data show CDR1 as SGDLS and CDR2 as YYNGEE. This CDR3 is 13 amino acids long. V gave up 2 bases and J gave up 5 bases, with 10 bases separating them. The CDR3 is CASSVSSRETQYF. Written as DNA, the CDR3 is TGTGCCAGCAGCGTCTCCTCTAGGGAGACCCAGTACTTC.

The J gene is TRBJ2-5, the V gene TRBV4-3; weak D call: TRBD1 (5 bases). Germline CDR1 reads LGHNA; CDR2 reads YSLEER. The ends were cut back, 1 base at V and 4 bases at J, with 19 bases in the middle. CDR3 size: 17 residues. The CDR3 sequence: CASSQGAVIGVRETQYF. In DNA, the CDR3 is TGCGCCAGCAGCCAAGGGGCAGTGATAGGGGTTCGAGAGACCCAGTACTTC.

CDR3 in amino acids: CASSQQDTQYF. CDR3 DNA sequence: TGCGCCAGCAGCCAACAAGATACGCAGTATTTT. The rearrangement links TRBV4-1 to TRBJ2-3; no firm D call. In germline, CDR1 is MGHRA, CDR2 YSYEKL. V lost 2 bases, J lost 5 bases, and 2 bases lay in between. The CDR3 runs 11 residues.

This chain links TRBV6-5 with TRBJ2-7; TRBD2 matches 9 bases. Per germline, CDR1 MNHEY and CDR2 SVGAGI. Losses at the gene ends were 7 bases for V and 6 bases for J; bases not matched to a gene: 7. This CDR3 spans 13 amino acids. The chain's CDR3 is CASKIAGVGEQYF. CDR3 sequence (DNA): TGTGCCAGCAAAATAGCGGGAGTAGGCGAGCAGTACTTC.

The V call is TRBV6-4, the J call TRBJ2-3, with 11 bases fitting TRBD1. The CDR3 totals 15 residues. With V trimmed by 5 bases and J by 8 bases, 9 bases remained unmatched. Germline V gene lookup returns CDR1 MRHNA and CDR2 SNTAGT. The chain's CDR3 is CASSPGQGASGTQYF. The CDR3 coding sequence is TGTGCCAGCAGTCCCGGACAGGGGGCCTCGGGTACGCAGTATTTT.